This TCR beta chain derives from a study of early stage breast cancer tumors. Overall study findings and caveats: Commonly generated sequences made up most enriched TCRB sequences shared between patients. Compared with adjacent normal breast tissue, tumors showed 2.5 to 3-fold greater T cell density and higher clonality. Chain pairing and CD4, CD8 or FOXP3 expression were not captured.

This CDR3 region has 16 residues. Per the germline V gene, CDR1 is GTSNPN and CDR2 is SVGIG (reference sequence). V gave up 0 bases and J gave up 3 bases, with 15 bases separating them. Sequencing used immunoSEQ multiplex PCR; TCRdb keeps in-frame clones, though not all of them. The sample includes roughly 40,000 clones, approximately 78% of them seen just once. Regarding this clone: Its antigen is unidentified.

The sample taken for sequencing was blood. The chain employs TRBV30 and TRBJ1-5; the D is unclear. This TCR derives from a person aged 45-60 years with breast cancer. The CDR3 here is CAWSVGRLRDNQPQHF. In DNA, the CDR3 is TGTGCCTGGAGTGTAGGTCGACTTCGCGACAATCAGCCCCAGCATTTT.